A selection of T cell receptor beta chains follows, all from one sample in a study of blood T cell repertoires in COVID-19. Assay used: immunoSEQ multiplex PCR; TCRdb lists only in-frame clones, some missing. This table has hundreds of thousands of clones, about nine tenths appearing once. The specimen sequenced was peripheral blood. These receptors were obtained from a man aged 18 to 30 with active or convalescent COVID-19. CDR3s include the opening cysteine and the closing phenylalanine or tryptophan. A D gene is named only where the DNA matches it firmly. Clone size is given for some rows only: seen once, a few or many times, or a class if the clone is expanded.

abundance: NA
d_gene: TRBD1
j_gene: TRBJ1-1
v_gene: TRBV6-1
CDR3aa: CASSGWTGGPEWGTEAFF
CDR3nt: TGTGCCAGCAGTGGTTGGACAGGGGGCCCCGAGTGGGGCACTGAAGCTTTCTTT

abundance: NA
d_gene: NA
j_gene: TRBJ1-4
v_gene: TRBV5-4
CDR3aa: CASSKRGRNEKLFF
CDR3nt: TGTGCCAGCAGTAAAAGAGGAAGGAATGAAAAACTGTTTTTT

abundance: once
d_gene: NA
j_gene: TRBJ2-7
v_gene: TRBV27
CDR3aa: CASSHEGREYEQYF
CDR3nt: TGTGCCAGCAGCCACGAGGGCAGAGAATACGAGCAGTACTTC

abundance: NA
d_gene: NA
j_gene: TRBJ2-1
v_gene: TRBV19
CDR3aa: CASSIGGVKSSYNEQFF
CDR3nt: TGTGCCAGTAGTATAGGGGGGGTCAAAAGCTCCTACAATGAGCAGTTCTTC

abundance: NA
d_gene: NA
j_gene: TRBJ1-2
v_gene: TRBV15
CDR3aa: CATSRDSGATGDGYTF
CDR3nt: TGTGCCACCAGCAGAGATAGTGGGGCGACAGGCGATGGCTACACCTTC

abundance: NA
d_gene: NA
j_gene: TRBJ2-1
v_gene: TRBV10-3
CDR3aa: CAISDGAYNEQFF
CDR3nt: TGTGCCATCAGTGATGGAGCCTACAATGAGCAGTTCTTC

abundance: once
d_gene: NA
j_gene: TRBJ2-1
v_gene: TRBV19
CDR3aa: CASSISQRGIREQFF
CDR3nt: TGTGCCAGTAGTATTTCTCAGCGAGGCATTCGTGAGCAGTTCTTC

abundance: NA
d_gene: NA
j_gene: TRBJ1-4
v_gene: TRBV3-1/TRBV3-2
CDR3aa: CASSQEGQFFEKLFF
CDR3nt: TGTGCCAGCAGCCAAGAGGGGCAGTTCTTCGAAAAACTGTTTTTT

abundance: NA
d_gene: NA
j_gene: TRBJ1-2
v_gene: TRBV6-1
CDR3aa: CASSLLTENYGYTF
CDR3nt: TGTGCCAGCAGTTTGCTGACAGAGAACTATGGCTACACCTTC

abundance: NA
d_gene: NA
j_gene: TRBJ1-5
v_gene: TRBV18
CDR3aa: CASSPVPSGPQHF
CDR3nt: TGTGCCAGCTCACCAGTGCCATCCGGGCCCCAGCATTTT

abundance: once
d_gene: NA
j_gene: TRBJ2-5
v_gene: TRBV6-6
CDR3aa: CASSSSGHDGQETQYF
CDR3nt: TGTGCCAGCAGTTCCTCGGGACACGACGGGCAAGAGACCCAGTACTTC

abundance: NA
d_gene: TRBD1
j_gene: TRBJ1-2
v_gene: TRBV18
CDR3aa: CASSPPEGAANYGYTF
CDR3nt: TGTGCCAGCTCACCACCTGAGGGGGCTGCTAACTATGGCTACACCTTC

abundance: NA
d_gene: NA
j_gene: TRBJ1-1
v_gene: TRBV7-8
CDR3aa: CASSLARGPNTEAFF
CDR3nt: TGTGCCAGCAGCTTAGCGCGGGGACCGAACACTGAAGCTTTCTTT

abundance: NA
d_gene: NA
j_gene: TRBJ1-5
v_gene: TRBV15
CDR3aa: CATSRDQDTPQHF
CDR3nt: TGTGCCACCAGCAGAGATCAGGATACGCCCCAGCATTTT

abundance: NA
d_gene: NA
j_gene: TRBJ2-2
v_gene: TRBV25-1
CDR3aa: CASSRRQPNTGELFF
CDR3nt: TGTGCCAGCAGCCGGAGACAGCCGAACACCGGGGAGCTGTTTTTT

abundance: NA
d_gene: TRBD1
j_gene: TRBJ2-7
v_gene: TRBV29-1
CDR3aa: CSVESQGQTYEQYF
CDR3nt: TGCAGCGTTGAATCGCAGGGACAGACCTACGAGCAGTACTTC

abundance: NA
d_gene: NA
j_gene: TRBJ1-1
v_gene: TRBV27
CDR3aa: CASSLWTAHNTEAFF
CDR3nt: TGTGCCAGCAGTTTATGGACAGCGCATAACACTGAAGCTTTCTTT

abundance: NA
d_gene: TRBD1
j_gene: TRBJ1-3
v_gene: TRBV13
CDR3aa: CASSLGTGSGNTIYF
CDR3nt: TGTGCCAGCAGCTTAGGGACAGGGAGCGGAAACACCATATATTTT

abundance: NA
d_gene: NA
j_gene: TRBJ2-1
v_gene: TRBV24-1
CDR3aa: CATSVDNEQFF
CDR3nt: TGTGCCACCAGTGTAGACAATGAGCAGTTCTTC

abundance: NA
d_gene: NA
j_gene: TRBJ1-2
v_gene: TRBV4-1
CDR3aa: CASSQEPPTAVGGYTF
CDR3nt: TGCGCCAGCAGCCAAGAGCCCCCCACAGCTGTTGGTGGCTACACCTTC

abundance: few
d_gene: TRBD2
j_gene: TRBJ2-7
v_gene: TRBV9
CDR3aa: CASSVGAGGYEQYF
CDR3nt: TGTGCCAGCAGCGTAGGAGCGGGAGGCTACGAGCAGTACTTC

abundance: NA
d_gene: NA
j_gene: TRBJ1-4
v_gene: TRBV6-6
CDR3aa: CASSYYGTNEKLFF
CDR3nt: TGTGCCAGCAGTTATTACGGGACTAATGAAAAACTGTTTTTT

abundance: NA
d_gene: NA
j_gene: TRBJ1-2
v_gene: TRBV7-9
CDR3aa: CASRTPGGDGYTF
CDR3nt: TGTGCCAGCAGGACCCCAGGAGGGGATGGCTACACCTTC

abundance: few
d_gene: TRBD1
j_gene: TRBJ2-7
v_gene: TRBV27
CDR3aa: CASNPTGGYEQYF
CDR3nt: TGTGCCAGCAACCCTACAGGGGGCTACGAGCAGTACTTC

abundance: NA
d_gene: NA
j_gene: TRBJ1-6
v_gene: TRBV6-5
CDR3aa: CASVTGYNSPLHF
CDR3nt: TGTGCCAGCGTCACGGGTTATAATTCACCCCTCCACTTT

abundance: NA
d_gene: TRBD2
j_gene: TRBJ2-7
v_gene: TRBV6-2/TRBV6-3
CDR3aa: CASSLLAGDEQYF
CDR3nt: TGTGCCAGCAGTTTACTAGCGGGAGACGAGCAGTACTTC

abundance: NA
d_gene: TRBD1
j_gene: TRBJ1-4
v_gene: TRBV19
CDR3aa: CANRGPENTTNEKLFF
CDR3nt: TGTGCCAACAGGGGGCCGGAAAACACAACTAATGAAAAACTGTTTTTT